This is a list of T cell receptor beta chains from one sample in a study of blood T cell repertoires in COVID-19. Some clones are missing from TCRdb's copy, which holds only in-frame ones; the method was immunoSEQ multiplex PCR. The repertoire holds hundreds of thousands of clones, with more than 70% as singletons. The sample taken for sequencing was peripheral blood. The receptors here all came from a woman aged 40 to 50 who had recovered from COVID-19. CDR3s include the opening cysteine and the closing phenylalanine or tryptophan. Each record gives: V gene, J gene, D gene, clone size, CDR3 protein, CDR3 DNA. The D gene is left open where the match is weak. Size values are once, few and many counts, or a class for expanded clones, and some rows have none.

v_call: TRBV12-1
j_call: TRBJ1-5
d_call: NA
clone_size: NA
cdr3_aa: CASSFPGNQPQHF
cdr3_nt: TGTGCCAGCAGCTTTCCGGGCAATCAGCCCCAGCATTTT

v_call: TRBV3-1/TRBV3-2
j_call: TRBJ1-1
d_call: NA
clone_size: NA
cdr3_aa: CASSQEPGEAFF
cdr3_nt: TGTGCCAGCAGCCAGGAGCCGGGGGAAGCTTTCTTT

v_call: TRBV19
j_call: TRBJ1-5
d_call: TRBD1
clone_size: NA
cdr3_aa: CASSATGGSNQPQHF
cdr3_nt: TGTGCCAGTAGTGCAACAGGGGGAAGCAATCAGCCCCAGCATTTT

v_call: TRBV13
j_call: TRBJ2-2
d_call: NA
clone_size: NA
cdr3_aa: CASSSPIGELFF
cdr3_nt: TGTGCCAGCAGCTCCCCTATCGGGGAGCTGTTTTTT

v_call: TRBV19
j_call: TRBJ2-7
d_call: TRBD2
clone_size: NA
cdr3_aa: CASSIRTPKGSGRPSSYEQYF
cdr3_nt: TGTGCCAGTAGTATCCGGACCCCCAAGGGAAGCGGGAGGCCGAGCTCCTACGAGCAGTACTTC

v_call: TRBV18
j_call: TRBJ1-2
d_call: TRBD1
clone_size: NA
cdr3_aa: CASSPTTGTYGYTF
cdr3_nt: TGTGCCAGCTCACCTACGACAGGGACATATGGCTACACCTTC

v_call: TRBV7-2
j_call: TRBJ1-5
d_call: NA
clone_size: few
cdr3_aa: CASSSDRDQPQHF
cdr3_nt: TGTGCCAGCAGCTCGGACAGAGATCAGCCCCAGCATTTT

v_call: TRBV3-1/TRBV3-2
j_call: TRBJ1-1
d_call: NA
clone_size: NA
cdr3_aa: CASSLGLSEAFF
cdr3_nt: TGTGCCAGCAGCCTGGGACTCTCTGAAGCTTTCTTT

v_call: TRBV7-2
j_call: TRBJ1-4
d_call: NA
clone_size: NA
cdr3_aa: CASGNPGGNEKLFF
cdr3_nt: TGTGCCAGCGGTAACCCCGGGGGTAATGAAAAACTGTTTTTT

v_call: TRBV24-1
j_call: TRBJ1-2
d_call: NA
clone_size: NA
cdr3_aa: CATSDPNDRYGYTF
cdr3_nt: TGTGCCACCAGTGACCCGAACGACAGGTATGGCTACACCTTC

v_call: TRBV9
j_call: TRBJ2-5
d_call: TRBD1
clone_size: NA
cdr3_aa: CASSVGPGGGETQYF
cdr3_nt: TGTGCCAGCAGCGTAGGGCCAGGGGGTGGGGAGACCCAGTACTTC

v_call: TRBV5-8
j_call: TRBJ2-5
d_call: NA
clone_size: NA
cdr3_aa: CASSPRETQYF
cdr3_nt: TGTGCCAGCAGCCCCAGGGAGACCCAGTACTTC

v_call: TRBV6-2/TRBV6-3
j_call: TRBJ2-7
d_call: TRBD1
clone_size: NA
cdr3_aa: CASSPEGQGVYEQYF
cdr3_nt: TGTGCCAGCAGCCCCGAGGGACAGGGAGTCTACGAGCAGTACTTC

v_call: TRBV11-2
j_call: TRBJ2-3
d_call: NA
clone_size: NA
cdr3_aa: CASSYMSGDTQYF
cdr3_nt: TGTGCCAGCAGCTATATGTCGGGAGATACGCAGTATTTT

v_call: TRBV19
j_call: TRBJ1-1
d_call: NA
clone_size: NA
cdr3_aa: CASSMEGWTEAFF
cdr3_nt: TGTGCCAGTAGTATGGAGGGATGGACTGAAGCTTTCTTT

v_call: TRBV7-2
j_call: TRBJ1-5
d_call: NA
clone_size: NA
cdr3_aa: CASSPRAYSNQPQHF
cdr3_nt: TGTGCCAGCAGCCCGCGGGCCTATAGCAATCAGCCCCAGCATTTT

v_call: TRBV9
j_call: TRBJ2-1
d_call: NA
clone_size: once
cdr3_aa: CASSPRAISDSEQFF
cdr3_nt: TGTGCCAGCAGCCCCCGGGCCATCAGCGACAGTGAGCAGTTCTTC

v_call: TRBV3-1/TRBV3-2
j_call: TRBJ2-2
d_call: NA
clone_size: NA
cdr3_aa: CASSPTWGGGGTGELFF
cdr3_nt: TGTGCCAGCAGCCCCACGTGGGGGGGCGGCGGCACCGGGGAGCTGTTTTTT

v_call: TRBV18
j_call: TRBJ1-4
d_call: NA
clone_size: NA
cdr3_aa: CASSPARLGPNEKLFF
cdr3_nt: TGTGCCAGCTCACCGGCCCGGTTGGGCCCTAATGAAAAACTGTTTTTT

v_call: TRBV19
j_call: TRBJ2-5
d_call: TRBD1
clone_size: NA
cdr3_aa: CASSDRGRGETQYF
cdr3_nt: TGTGCCAGTAGCGACAGGGGGAGGGGAGAGACCCAGTACTTC

v_call: TRBV24-1
j_call: TRBJ2-5
d_call: NA
clone_size: NA
cdr3_aa: CATSDGGQETQYF
cdr3_nt: TGTGCCACCAGTGATGGAGGGCAAGAGACCCAGTACTTC

v_call: TRBV18
j_call: TRBJ1-1
d_call: NA
clone_size: NA
cdr3_aa: CASSTGGDTEAFF
cdr3_nt: TGTGCCAGCTCAACCGGGGGGGACACTGAAGCTTTCTTT

v_call: TRBV7-3
j_call: TRBJ1-2
d_call: NA
clone_size: once
cdr3_aa: CASSLTGAPTNYGYTF
cdr3_nt: TGTGCCAGCAGCTTAACTGGAGCACCTACTAACTATGGCTACACCTTC

v_call: TRBV9
j_call: TRBJ1-6
d_call: NA
clone_size: NA
cdr3_aa: CASSVVSAVGSPLHF
cdr3_nt: TGTGCCAGCAGCGTAGTCTCCGCAGTGGGCTCACCCCTCCACTTT

v_call: TRBV7-2
j_call: TRBJ2-3
d_call: NA
clone_size: NA
cdr3_aa: CASSWGDGGQYF
cdr3_nt: TGTGCCAGCAGCTGGGGGGACGGGGGGCAGTATTTT

v_call: TRBV6-2/TRBV6-3
j_call: TRBJ1-5
d_call: NA
clone_size: NA
cdr3_aa: CASSYSEPGHNSNQPQHF
cdr3_nt: TGTGCCAGCAGTTACTCGGAGCCAGGGCATAATAGCAATCAGCCCCAGCATTTT

v_call: TRBV24-1
j_call: TRBJ2-1
d_call: TRBD2
clone_size: NA
cdr3_aa: CATRGGLAPRNEQFF
cdr3_nt: TGTGCCACCAGGGGGGGACTAGCCCCGCGGAATGAGCAGTTCTTC

v_call: TRBV5-1
j_call: TRBJ1-2
d_call: NA
clone_size: NA
cdr3_aa: CASSLAGQGGYTF
cdr3_nt: TGCGCCAGCAGCTTGGCCGGGCAGGGGGGCTACACCTTC

v_call: TRBV20-1
j_call: TRBJ2-1
d_call: NA
clone_size: NA
cdr3_aa: CSAYANPGQFF
cdr3_nt: TGCAGTGCTTACGCGAACCCTGGGCAGTTCTTC

v_call: TRBV19
j_call: TRBJ1-5
d_call: NA
clone_size: NA
cdr3_aa: CASSIGWGHVVGNQPQHF
cdr3_nt: TGTGCCAGTAGTATTGGGTGGGGGCACGTCGTCGGCAATCAGCCCCAGCATTTT

v_call: TRBV27
j_call: TRBJ2-2
d_call: NA
clone_size: once
cdr3_aa: CASSPPGWGPGELFF
cdr3_nt: TGTGCCAGCAGTCCGCCGGGGTGGGGTCCCGGGGAGCTGTTTTTT

v_call: TRBV7-2
j_call: TRBJ2-7
d_call: NA
clone_size: NA
cdr3_aa: CASSLAAGEPYEQYF
cdr3_nt: TGTGCCAGCAGCTTAGCCGCAGGGGAGCCCTACGAGCAGTACTTC

v_call: TRBV19
j_call: TRBJ2-7
d_call: TRBD1
clone_size: NA
cdr3_aa: CASSIDPPGQESEQYF
cdr3_nt: TGTGCCAGTAGTATAGACCCCCCGGGACAGGAGAGCGAGCAGTACTTC

v_call: TRBV7-6
j_call: TRBJ1-1
d_call: NA
clone_size: NA
cdr3_aa: CASSLPEADEAFF
cdr3_nt: TGTGCCAGCAGCTTGCCCGAAGCGGACGAAGCTTTCTTT

v_call: TRBV6-2/TRBV6-3
j_call: TRBJ2-1
d_call: TRBD2
clone_size: NA
cdr3_aa: CASSYRLAGGNNEQFF
cdr3_nt: TGTGCCAGCAGTTACCGGCTAGCGGGAGGTAATAATGAGCAGTTCTTC

v_call: TRBV5-8
j_call: TRBJ2-5
d_call: NA
clone_size: NA
cdr3_aa: CASSQKETQYF
cdr3_nt: TGTGCCAGCAGCCAAAAAGAGACCCAGTACTTC

v_call: TRBV5-1
j_call: TRBJ2-1
d_call: NA
clone_size: NA
cdr3_aa: CASSLPSAYNEQFF
cdr3_nt: TGCGCCAGCAGCTTGCCATCAGCCTACAATGAGCAGTTCTTC

v_call: TRBV11-2
j_call: TRBJ1-1
d_call: TRBD1
clone_size: NA
cdr3_aa: CASSPRTGGDTEAFF
cdr3_nt: TGTGCCAGCAGCCCCAGGACAGGGGGGGACACTGAAGCTTTCTTT

v_call: TRBV7-7
j_call: TRBJ2-5
d_call: TRBD2
clone_size: few
cdr3_aa: CASSLAPGEGGTQYF
cdr3_nt: TGTGCTAGCAGCTTAGCCCCCGGGGAGGGCGGGACCCAGTACTTC

v_call: TRBV12-5
j_call: TRBJ1-5
d_call: NA
clone_size: NA
cdr3_aa: CASGLATGPQHF
cdr3_nt: TGTGCTAGTGGTTTGGCAACGGGACCCCAGCATTTT

v_call: TRBV10-3
j_call: TRBJ2-7
d_call: NA
clone_size: NA
cdr3_aa: CAIRRDILSYEQYF
cdr3_nt: TGTGCCATCAGACGGGACATCCTCTCCTACGAGCAGTACTTC

v_call: TRBV28
j_call: TRBJ1-2
d_call: NA
clone_size: once
cdr3_aa: CASSPRNYGYTF
cdr3_nt: TGTGCCAGCAGTCCCCGGAACTATGGCTACACCTTC

v_call: TRBV5-3
j_call: TRBJ2-7
d_call: NA
clone_size: few
cdr3_aa: CARSLVGGASYEQYF
cdr3_nt: TGTGCCAGAAGCTTGGTCGGCGGGGCCTCCTACGAGCAGTACTTC

v_call: TRBV10-3
j_call: TRBJ1-5
d_call: TRBD1
clone_size: NA
cdr3_aa: CAISERQGAEQPQHF
cdr3_nt: TGTGCCATCAGTGAGAGGCAGGGGGCGGAACAGCCCCAGCATTTT

v_call: TRBV5-6
j_call: TRBJ2-2
d_call: TRBD2
clone_size: NA
cdr3_aa: CASSPPGLAGPNTGELFF
cdr3_nt: TGTGCCAGCAGCCCCCCGGGACTAGCGGGCCCGAACACCGGGGAGCTGTTTTTT

v_call: TRBV6-5
j_call: TRBJ1-3
d_call: NA
clone_size: NA
cdr3_aa: CASSRFGNTIYF
cdr3_nt: TGTGCCAGCTCCCGTTTTGGAAACACCATATATTTT

v_call: TRBV7-6
j_call: TRBJ2-5
d_call: NA
clone_size: few
cdr3_aa: CASSPRGLRETQYF
cdr3_nt: TGTGCCAGCAGCCCCCGGGGTTTGCGGGAGACCCAGTACTTC

v_call: TRBV7-2
j_call: TRBJ2-3
d_call: TRBD2
clone_size: NA
cdr3_aa: CASSLGGRAPDTQYF
cdr3_nt: TGTGCCAGCAGCTTAGGCGGGAGGGCCCCAGATACGCAGTATTTT

v_call: TRBV7-9
j_call: TRBJ1-2
d_call: TRBD1
clone_size: NA
cdr3_aa: CASSLGGGQAAYGYTF
cdr3_nt: TGTGCCAGCAGCTTAGGTGGGGGACAGGCGGCCTATGGCTACACCTTC

v_call: TRBV7-8
j_call: TRBJ2-7
d_call: TRBD1
clone_size: NA
cdr3_aa: CASSLGDRGTDEQYF
cdr3_nt: TGTGCCAGCAGCTTAGGGGACAGGGGGACCGACGAGCAGTACTTC

v_call: TRBV7-9
j_call: TRBJ2-1
d_call: TRBD2
clone_size: NA
cdr3_aa: CASSLGASGGQFF
cdr3_nt: TGTGCCAGCAGCTTAGGTGCTAGCGGGGGGCAGTTCTTC

v_call: TRBV7-8
j_call: TRBJ2-7
d_call: TRBD1
clone_size: few
cdr3_aa: CASSTTGTGSSYEQYF
cdr3_nt: TGTGCCAGCAGCACCACCGGGACAGGGTCCTCCTACGAGCAGTACTTC